This T cell receptor (beta chain) was captured in a study of blood T cell repertoires in COVID-19. Study information: The samples span acute and convalescent COVID-19 from the United States, Italy and Spain. Sources were T cells, B-cell-depleted T cells, or PBMCs; the material itself was cDNA or gDNA.

In the source study's methods: Reference gene primers were amplified, and this amplification served to estimate nucleated cell counts. TCRdb's table, derived via immunoSEQ multiplex PCR, lists solely in-frame clones and lacks some. For V, J and clone size, that table is used; D and trimming come from the DNA. Found here are 130,000 to 150,000 clones, around nine tenths of them singletons; the top ten hold under 3%. The CDR3 has 18 amino acids. J lost 1 base, V lost 0 bases, and 4 bases had no gene match. Germline CDR1 MRHNA, CDR2 SNTAGT. Material: peripheral blood. The source is a human donor in a cohort sampled during active COVID-19. V usage is TRBV6-4 and J usage is TRBJ2-3, with TRBD2 identical over 13 bases. DNA for the CDR3: TGTGCCAGCAGTGACTCACTAGCGGGGGGGCCCCGCACAGATACGCAGTATTTT. Residues: CASSDSLAGGPRTDTQYF.